This T cell receptor beta chain stems from a study of blood T cells in healthy people across ages (dated by TCRdb to between 2014 and 2017). Some background on the complete study: In model experiments, template switching captured roughly one uniquely barcoded TCR beta cDNA molecule for every two T cells. Age-related changes in TCR beta repertoire diversity were measured in the study by deep sequencing normalized with unique cDNA molecular identifiers. The donors were split into four age groups: young (average 16 years), middle-aged (around 37), aged (more than 60) and long-lived (under 85). To avoid experimental bias, donors of different ages were randomly spread across the sequencing lanes. For two donors (one aged 18 to 30 and one aged 80 or older), the study analyzed two additional independent replicas of 1 million unique cDNA reads from the same blood draw. Results the study describes overall, beyond this receptor: Observed TCR beta diversity correlated strongly with the percentage of naive T cells measured by flow cytometry. Estimates of total diversity from one million sequenced T cells were regarded as lower bounds and underestimates. Observed TCR beta diversity per million T cells fell roughly linearly with age, and a significant reduction was already apparent by age approximately 40. Because the CMV infection status of the donors was unknown, age-related changes in expanded clonotypes may potentially have been confounded. Conclusive comparison of naive and antigen-experienced compartments was prevented by the profiling of bulk unsorted PBMCs. The long-lived group showed more naive CD4+ T cells, fewer expanded clones and increased TCR diversity than the aged group, suggesting age selection.

The library was built by means of 5' RACE. The sequencer listed for this sample is Illumina HiSeq 2500. A second PCR of roughly 7 to 11 cycles was performed with a sample-barcoded 5' primer and a J-beta primer mix. A template-switch 5' adaptor carrying 12 random nucleotides introduced a unique molecular identifier onto each TCR beta cDNA molecule. Each sample yielded at least 3 million CDR3-containing paired-end reads. First-strand cDNA was synthesized from all RNA with the Mint cDNA synthesis kit, primed by a TRBC-specific oligonucleotide. Following uracil-DNA glycosylase treatment, a first 18-cycle PCR with universal primers M1SS and BC2_uni_R was performed on all cDNA. From the authors' description of their analysis: For normalization, 1 million high-quality reads, each with a distinct molecular identifier, were randomly selected from each sample. Instead of being binned into consensus sequences, reads with shared molecular identifiers were discarded. CDR3 identification, clonotype clustering and error correction used MiTCR with a Q25 quality threshold and the strictest error-elimination algorithm. Lower-bound total TCR beta diversity was estimated with a nonparametric unseen species model using Euler transformation. In TCRdb, the public reads were trimmed at Q25 with fastp and aligned with MiXCR, with productive beta chains retained. Merged by CDR3 protein, the rows form single entries marked with the most common genes and DNA. TCRdb, not the original authors, processed these V and J calls. Across this sample there are around 870,000 distinct CDR3 sequences, with around 30% seen only once. Of the sample, 15% to 20% falls within the top ten clones.

CDR1 and CDR2 are drawn from the germline V gene: SGHRS, YFSETQ. Inclusive of the bounding cysteine and phenylalanine, the CDR3 is 16 residues long. Only the CDR3 region is kept as DNA, spanning 48 bases read in frame from base 1. This clonotype was observed a few times. Its antigen is currently not known. This may arise from a read error, as a much more abundant clone is one base away. The donors were about 40 Caucasian individuals from Russia, aged roughly 6 to 90 years, who were systemically healthy. Each donor gave ten milliliters of peripheral blood, collected into EDTA-treated Vacutainer tubes. Ficoll-Paque density-gradient centrifugation was used to isolate PBMCs, with at least 6.5 million per sample. Total RNA was extracted from PBMCs with Trizol reagent, with at least 6 micrograms obtained per sample. For every donor, flow cytometry on a PBMC aliquot measured the percentage of naive CD45RAhigh/CD27high T cells.

The chain joins TRBV5-1 to TRBJ2-6, with 9 bases in between that match TRBD1. The receptor was isolated from a woman aged 80 or over in good health. Sequencing was carried out using blood. The bases are TGCGCCAGCAGCGAACGGACAGGGGCAGGGGCCAACGTCCGGACTTTC. Its product reads: CASSERTGAGANVRTF.